These T cell receptor beta chains were read from a single sample in a study of PD-1 blockade in classical Hodgkin lymphoma. Here immunoSEQ multiplex PCR was the method, and the copy in TCRdb shows in-frame clones only, minus some. The repertoire includes 45,000 to 60,000 clones, about 84% of them detected once, and 15% to 20% sits in the top ten. Sequenced material: peripheral blood mononuclear cells (PBMCs), taken at baseline. These receptors all come from a human donor with classical Hodgkin lymphoma. The conserved cysteine and the conserved F or W are not part of the CDR3 here. Each record gives: CDR3 length, V gene, J gene, D gene, CDR3 protein. D genes are given only for firm matches.

12	TRBV6-1	TRBJ1-3	TRBD1	ASGGDRAGNTIY
13	TRBV29-1	TRBJ2-1	NA	SVEEASAIYNEQF
12	TRBV7-8	TRBJ1-2	NA	ASSYLASNYGYT
12	TRBV7-2	TRBJ2-1	TRBD1	ASSLDRAYNEQF
13	TRBV18	TRBJ2-7	NA	ASSPAGAVSYEQY
12	TRBV11-3	TRBJ2-5	NA	ASSHSAAQETQY
15	TRBV5-1	TRBJ2-1	NA	ASSRQGGTASYNEQF
13	TRBV5-1	TRBJ1-4	NA	ASSPTGATNEKLF
16	TRBV4-3	TRBJ2-3	TRBD2	ASSQDRASGRGGDTQY
14	TRBV30	TRBJ2-1	TRBD2	AWTSNSGRAYNEQF
12	TRBV7-6	TRBJ1-1	NA	ASSSRGQYTEAF
12	TRBV5-4	TRBJ2-5	TRBD1	ASSLDRALGTQY
13	TRBV5-6	TRBJ2-7	TRBD2	ASSALGLAVNEQY
12	TRBV7-8	TRBJ1-2	NA	ASSLDTGGYGYT
11	TRBV9	TRBJ2-5	NA	ASSALGTGTQY
14	TRBV10-3	TRBJ2-3	TRBD1	AADPSRGRHTDTQY
14	TRBV2	TRBJ1-5	NA	ASSVGGSYSNQPQH
9	TRBV6-6	TRBJ2-7	TRBD2	ASLGGYEQY
9	TRBV11-3	TRBJ1-1	NA	ASSFIGSAF
12	TRBV4-1	TRBJ2-7	NA	ASSLGRDTYEQY
11	TRBV6-6	TRBJ1-1	NA	ASSPQGHTEAF
12	TRBV2	TRBJ1-5	NA	ASSEAQENQPQH
14	TRBV7-9	TRBJ2-3	TRBD2	ASTSGRPRGTDTQY
14	TRBV9	TRBJ2-2	NA	ASSVDGGRSTGELF
12	TRBV19	TRBJ1-1	TRBD1	ASSSRDRAPEAF
11	TRBV7-7	TRBJ1-5	NA	ANSPQGVQPQH
14	TRBV10-3	TRBJ1-5	NA	AISESIGSPNQPQH
15	TRBV21-1	TRBJ2-3	NA	ASSRTASGRSTDTQY
10	TRBV6-1	TRBJ1-2	NA	ASTRDPVGYT
12	TRBV19	TRBJ2-5	NA	ASSIRRGGETQY
13	TRBV7-2	TRBJ2-6	NA	ASSEIHSGANVLT
10	TRBV2	TRBJ1-5	NA	ASRGMNQPQH
12	TRBV2	TRBJ1-2	NA	ASSELGLSYGYT
16	TRBV19	TRBJ1-2	TRBD1	ASSIDHSGTGGAYGYT
12	TRBV7-2	TRBJ1-4	NA	ASSLALGREKLF
12	TRBV27	TRBJ1-2	NA	ASSPFADNYGYT
14	TRBV7-6	TRBJ1-1	TRBD1	ASTLGLGQGNTEAF
13	TRBV27	TRBJ2-4	NA	ASSFSVLTKNIQY
11	TRBV14	TRBJ1-5	NA	ASSRGINQPQH
14	TRBV29-1	TRBJ1-1	NA	SSRRTPKPGDTEAF
11	TRBV5-4	TRBJ2-7	NA	ASSLETKIEQY
15	TRBV4-3	TRBJ2-6	NA	ASSQGIFKSGANVLT
8	TRBV30	TRBJ1-1	NA	AWRGAEAF
10	TRBV29-1	TRBJ2-1	NA	SVEALVNEQF
12	TRBV4-1	TRBJ1-1	NA	ASSQGRLAPEAF
14	TRBV5-6	TRBJ2-1	NA	ASSPGLMMGYNEQF
12	TRBV7-9	TRBJ2-1	NA	ASSPSFSYNEQF
12	TRBV5-1	TRBJ2-7	NA	ASSSVGSDYEQY
13	TRBV7-9	TRBJ2-1	NA	ASSLVGLGENEQF
10	TRBV2	TRBJ1-5	NA	ASSLANQPQH